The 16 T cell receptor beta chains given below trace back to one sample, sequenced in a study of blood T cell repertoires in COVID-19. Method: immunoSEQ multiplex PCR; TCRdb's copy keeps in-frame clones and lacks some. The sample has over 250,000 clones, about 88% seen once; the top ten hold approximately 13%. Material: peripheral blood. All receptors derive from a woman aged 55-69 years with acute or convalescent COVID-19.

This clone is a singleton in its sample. The CDR3 loop reads CASSPVRGVYNEQFF. The CDR3 DNA follows: TGTGCCAGCTCACCGGTTCGCGGGGTCTACAATGAGCAGTTCTTC. V gene TRBV18 combines with J gene TRBJ2-1; D is perhaps TRBD2 (6 bases). The V gene lost 3 bases and the J gene lost 3 bases, with 12 bases spanning the gap. Germline V CDR1 and CDR2: KGHSH, LQKENI. The CDR3 loop spans 15 amino acids.

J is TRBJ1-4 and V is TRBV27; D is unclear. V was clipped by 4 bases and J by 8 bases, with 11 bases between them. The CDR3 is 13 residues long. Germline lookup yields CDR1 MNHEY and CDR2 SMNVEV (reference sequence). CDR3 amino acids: CASSSGSREKLFF. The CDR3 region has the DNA TGTGCCAGCAGTTCCGGGTCTAGGGAAAAACTGTTTTTT.

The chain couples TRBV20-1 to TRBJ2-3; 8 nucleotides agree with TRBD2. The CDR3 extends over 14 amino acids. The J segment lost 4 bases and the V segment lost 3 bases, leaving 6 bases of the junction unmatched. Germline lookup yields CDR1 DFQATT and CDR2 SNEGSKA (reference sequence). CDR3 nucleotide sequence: TGCAGTGCTAGTCCCGGGGGGGCGGCAGATACGCAGTATTTT. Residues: CSASPGGAADTQYF.

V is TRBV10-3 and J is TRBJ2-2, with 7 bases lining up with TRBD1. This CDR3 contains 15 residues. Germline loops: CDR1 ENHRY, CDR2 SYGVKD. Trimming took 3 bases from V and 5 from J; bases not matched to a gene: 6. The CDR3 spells CAISDTGVGTGELFF. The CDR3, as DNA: TGTGCCATCAGTGATACAGGGGTGGGGACCGGGGAGCTGTTTTTT.

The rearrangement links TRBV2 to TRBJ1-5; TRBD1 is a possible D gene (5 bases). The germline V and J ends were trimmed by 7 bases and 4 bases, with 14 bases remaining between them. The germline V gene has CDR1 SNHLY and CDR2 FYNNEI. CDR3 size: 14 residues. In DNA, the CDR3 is TGTGCCAGCACTAAAGGGGAGGGAAATCAGCCCCAGCATTTT. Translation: CASTKGEGNQPQHF.

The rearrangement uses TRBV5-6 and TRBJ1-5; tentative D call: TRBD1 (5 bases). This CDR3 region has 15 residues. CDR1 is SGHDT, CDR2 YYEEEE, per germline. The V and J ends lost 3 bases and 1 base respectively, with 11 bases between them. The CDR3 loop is CASSSQGGSNQPQHF. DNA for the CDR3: TGTGCCAGCAGCTCCCAGGGCGGCAGCAATCAGCCCCAGCATTTT.

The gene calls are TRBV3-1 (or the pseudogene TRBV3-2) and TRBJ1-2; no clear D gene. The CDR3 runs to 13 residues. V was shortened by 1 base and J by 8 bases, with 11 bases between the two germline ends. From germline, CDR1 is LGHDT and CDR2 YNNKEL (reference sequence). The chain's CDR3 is CASSQVRASGYTF. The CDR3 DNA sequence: TGTGCCAGCAGCCAAGTGAGGGCATCGGGCTACACCTTC.

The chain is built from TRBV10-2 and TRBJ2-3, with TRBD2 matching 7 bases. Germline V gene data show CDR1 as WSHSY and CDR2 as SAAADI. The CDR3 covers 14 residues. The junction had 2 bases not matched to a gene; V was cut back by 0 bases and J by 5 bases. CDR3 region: CASSESGRGDTQYF. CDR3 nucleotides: TGCGCCAGCAGTGAGTCGGGGAGGGGAGATACGCAGTATTTT.

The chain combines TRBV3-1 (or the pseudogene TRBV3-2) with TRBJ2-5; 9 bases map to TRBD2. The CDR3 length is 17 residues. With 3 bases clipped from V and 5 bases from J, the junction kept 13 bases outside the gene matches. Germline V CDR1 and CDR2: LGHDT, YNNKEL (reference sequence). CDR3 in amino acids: CASSHLAGGGFRETQYF. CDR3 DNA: TGTGCCAGCAGCCACCTCGCGGGGGGGGGATTTCGGGAGACCCAGTACTTC.

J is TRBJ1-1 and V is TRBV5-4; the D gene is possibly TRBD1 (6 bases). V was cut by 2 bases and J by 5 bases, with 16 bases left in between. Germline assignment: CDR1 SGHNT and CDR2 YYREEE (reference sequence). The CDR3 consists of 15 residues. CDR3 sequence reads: CASSFPQGSPTEAFF. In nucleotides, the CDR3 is TGTGCCAGCAGCTTTCCCCAGGGGTCGCCGACTGAAGCTTTCTTT.

CDR3 protein: CASSYRPTGYGYTF. In DNA form, the CDR3 reads TGTGCCAGCAGTTACCGGCCGACAGGCTATGGCTACACCTTC. J is TRBJ1-2 and V is TRBV6-2 or TRBV6-3; possibly TRBD1 for D (6 bases). V lost 2 bases and J 4 bases, leaving 11 bases between the germline ends. The CDR3 runs to 14 residues. The germline CDR1 and CDR2 sequences are MNHEY and SVGEGT.

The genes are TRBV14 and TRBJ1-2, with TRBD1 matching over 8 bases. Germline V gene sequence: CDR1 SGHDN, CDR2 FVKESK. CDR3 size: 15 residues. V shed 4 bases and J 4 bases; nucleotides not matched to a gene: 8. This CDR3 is CASSPRQGNIYGYTF. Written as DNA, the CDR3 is TGTGCCAGCAGCCCCAGACAGGGGAACATCTATGGCTACACCTTC.

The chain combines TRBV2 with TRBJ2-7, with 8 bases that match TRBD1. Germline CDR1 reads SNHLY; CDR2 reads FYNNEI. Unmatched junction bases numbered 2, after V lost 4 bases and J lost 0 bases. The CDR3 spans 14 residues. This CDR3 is CASSGQGISYEQYF. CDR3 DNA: TGTGCCAGCAGTGGACAGGGGATCTCCTACGAGCAGTACTTC.

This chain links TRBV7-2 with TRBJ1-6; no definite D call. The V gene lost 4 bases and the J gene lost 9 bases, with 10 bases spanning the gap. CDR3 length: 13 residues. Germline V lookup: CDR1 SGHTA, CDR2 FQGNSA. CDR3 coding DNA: TGTGCCAGCAGCTCCGGAGAAATTTCACCCCTCCACTTT. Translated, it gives CASSSGEISPLHF.

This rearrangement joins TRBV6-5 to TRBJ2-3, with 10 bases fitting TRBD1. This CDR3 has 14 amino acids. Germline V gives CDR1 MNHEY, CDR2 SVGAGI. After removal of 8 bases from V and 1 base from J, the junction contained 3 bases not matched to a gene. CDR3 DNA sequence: TGTGCCAGCGGACAGGGGGTTGGCACAGATACGCAGTATTTT. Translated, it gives CASGQGVGTDTQYF.

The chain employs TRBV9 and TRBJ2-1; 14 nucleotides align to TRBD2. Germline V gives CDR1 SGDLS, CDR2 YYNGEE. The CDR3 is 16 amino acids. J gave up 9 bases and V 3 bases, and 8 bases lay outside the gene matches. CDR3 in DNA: TGTGCCAGCAGCGCAACGACTAGCGGGGGGGCGGCTGAGCAGTTCTTC. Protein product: CASSATTSGGAAEQFF.